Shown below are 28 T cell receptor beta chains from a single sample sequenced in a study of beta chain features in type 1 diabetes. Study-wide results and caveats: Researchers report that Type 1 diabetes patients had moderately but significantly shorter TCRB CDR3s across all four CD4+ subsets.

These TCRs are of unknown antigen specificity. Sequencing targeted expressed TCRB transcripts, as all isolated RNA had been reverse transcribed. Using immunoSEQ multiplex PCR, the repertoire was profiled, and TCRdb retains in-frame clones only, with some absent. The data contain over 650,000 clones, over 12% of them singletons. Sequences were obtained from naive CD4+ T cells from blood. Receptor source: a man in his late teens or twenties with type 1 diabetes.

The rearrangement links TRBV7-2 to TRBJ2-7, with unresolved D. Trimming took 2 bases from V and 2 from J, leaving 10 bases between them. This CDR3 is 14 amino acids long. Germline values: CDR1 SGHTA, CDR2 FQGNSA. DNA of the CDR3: TGTGCCAGCAGCTTAACCAGGTTGGCCTACGAGCAGTACTTC. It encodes CASSLTRLAYEQYF.

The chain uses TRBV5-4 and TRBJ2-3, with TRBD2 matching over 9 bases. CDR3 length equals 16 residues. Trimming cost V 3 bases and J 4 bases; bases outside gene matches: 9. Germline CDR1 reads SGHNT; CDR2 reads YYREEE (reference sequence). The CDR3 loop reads CASSSYGGGGADTQYF. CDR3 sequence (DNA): TGTGCCAGCAGCTCCTACGGAGGCGGGGGGGCAGATACGCAGTATTTT.

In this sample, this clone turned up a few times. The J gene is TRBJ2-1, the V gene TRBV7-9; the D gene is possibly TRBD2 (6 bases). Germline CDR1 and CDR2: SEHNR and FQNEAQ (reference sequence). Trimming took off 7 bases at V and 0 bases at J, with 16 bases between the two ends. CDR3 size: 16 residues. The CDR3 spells CASKFGRDRSYNEQFF. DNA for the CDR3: TGTGCCAGCAAGTTTGGGCGGGATCGCTCCTACAATGAGCAGTTCTTC.

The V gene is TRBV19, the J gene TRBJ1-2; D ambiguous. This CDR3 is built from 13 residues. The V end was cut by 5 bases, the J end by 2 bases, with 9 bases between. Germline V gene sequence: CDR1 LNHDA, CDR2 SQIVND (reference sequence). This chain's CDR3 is CASSPDWNYGYTF. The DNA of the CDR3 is TGTGCCAGTAGTCCCGACTGGAACTATGGCTACACCTTC.

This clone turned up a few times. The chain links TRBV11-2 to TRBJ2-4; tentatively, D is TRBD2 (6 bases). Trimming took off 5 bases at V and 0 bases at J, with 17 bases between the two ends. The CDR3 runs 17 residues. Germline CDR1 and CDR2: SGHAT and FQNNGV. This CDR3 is CASSMPRGLPAKNIQYF. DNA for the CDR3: TGTGCCAGCAGCATGCCCCGGGGACTTCCAGCCAAAAACATTCAGTACTTC.

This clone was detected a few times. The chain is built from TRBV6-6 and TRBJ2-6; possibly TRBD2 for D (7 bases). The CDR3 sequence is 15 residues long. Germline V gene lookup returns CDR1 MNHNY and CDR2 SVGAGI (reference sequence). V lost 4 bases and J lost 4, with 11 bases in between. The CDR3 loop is CASSSAGAGANVLTF. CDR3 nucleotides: TGTGCCAGCAGTTCGGCGGGGGCCGGGGCCAACGTCCTGACTTTC.

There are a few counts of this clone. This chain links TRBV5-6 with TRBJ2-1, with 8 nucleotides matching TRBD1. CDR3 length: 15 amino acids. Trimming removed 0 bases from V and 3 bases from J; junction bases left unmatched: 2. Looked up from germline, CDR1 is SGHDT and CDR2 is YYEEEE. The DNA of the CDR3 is TGTGCCAGCAGCTTGGTGGACAGGGACTACAATGAGCAGTTCTTC. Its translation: CASSLVDRDYNEQFF.

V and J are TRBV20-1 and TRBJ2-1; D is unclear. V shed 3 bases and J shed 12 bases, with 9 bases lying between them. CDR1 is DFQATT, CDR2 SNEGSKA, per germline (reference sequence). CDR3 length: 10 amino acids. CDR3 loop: CSASVPWQFF. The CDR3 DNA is TGCAGTGCTAGTGTGCCTTGGCAGTTCTTC.

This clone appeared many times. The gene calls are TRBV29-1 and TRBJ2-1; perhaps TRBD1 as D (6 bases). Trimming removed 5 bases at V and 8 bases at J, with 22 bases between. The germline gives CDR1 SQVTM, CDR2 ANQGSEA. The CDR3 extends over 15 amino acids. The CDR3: CSVRARDKGGHEQFF. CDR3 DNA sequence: TGCAGCGTTAGAGCCCGGGACAAGGGTGGGCATGAGCAGTTCTTC.

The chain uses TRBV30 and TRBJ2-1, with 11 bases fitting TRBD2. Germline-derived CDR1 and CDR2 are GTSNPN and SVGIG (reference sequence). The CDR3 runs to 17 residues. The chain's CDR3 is CASSGGLETISYNEQFF. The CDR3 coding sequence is TGTGCGTCTAGCGGGGGGCTCGAGACTATCTCCTACAATGAGCAGTTCTTC.

CDR3: CAWGGTSGSISTQYF. Written as DNA, the CDR3 is TGTGCCTGGGGAGGGACTAGCGGGAGTATCTCTACGCAGTATTTT. V usage is TRBV30 and J usage is TRBJ2-3; 14 positions agree with TRBD2. With 5 bases clipped from V and 8 bases from J, the junction kept 9 bases outside the gene matches. There are 15 residues in the CDR3. Germline V lookup: CDR1 GTSNPN, CDR2 SVGIG (reference sequence).

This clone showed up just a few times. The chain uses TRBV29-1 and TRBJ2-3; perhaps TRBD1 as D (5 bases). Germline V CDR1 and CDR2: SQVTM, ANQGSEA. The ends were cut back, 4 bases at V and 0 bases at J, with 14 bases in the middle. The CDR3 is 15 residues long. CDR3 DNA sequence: TGCAGCGTTGCGACACAGGACCCTAGCACAGATACGCAGTATTTT. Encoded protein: CSVATQDPSTDTQYF.

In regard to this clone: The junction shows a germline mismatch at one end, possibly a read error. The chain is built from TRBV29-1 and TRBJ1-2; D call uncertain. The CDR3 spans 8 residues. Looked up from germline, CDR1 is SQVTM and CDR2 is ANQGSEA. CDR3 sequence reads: CSVDFALF. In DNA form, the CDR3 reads TGCAGCGTTGACTTTGCCCTCTTC.

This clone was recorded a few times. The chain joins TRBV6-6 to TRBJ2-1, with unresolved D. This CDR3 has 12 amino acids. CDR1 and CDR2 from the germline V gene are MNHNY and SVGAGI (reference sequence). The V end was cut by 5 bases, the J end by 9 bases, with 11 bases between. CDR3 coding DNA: TGTGCCAGCAGTCCACTTAGCCTTGAGCAGTTCTTC. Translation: CASSPLSLEQFF.

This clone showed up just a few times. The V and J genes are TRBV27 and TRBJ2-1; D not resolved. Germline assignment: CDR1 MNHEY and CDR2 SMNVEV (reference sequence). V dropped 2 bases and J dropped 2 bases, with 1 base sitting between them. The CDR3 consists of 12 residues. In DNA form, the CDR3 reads TGTGCCAGCAGTTTAGCCTACAATGAGCAGTTCTTC. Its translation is CASSLAYNEQFF.

The CDR3 spells CASTQQSPKNIQYF. CDR3 nucleotides: TGTGCCAGCACCCAGCAGTCACCCAAAAACATTCAGTACTTC. This rearrangement joins TRBV6-6 to TRBJ2-4; D is uncertain. The CDR3 loop spans 14 amino acids. Trimming pared 7 bases from V and 2 bases from J, leaving 12 bases between. Germline assignment: CDR1 MNHNY and CDR2 SVGAGI (reference sequence).

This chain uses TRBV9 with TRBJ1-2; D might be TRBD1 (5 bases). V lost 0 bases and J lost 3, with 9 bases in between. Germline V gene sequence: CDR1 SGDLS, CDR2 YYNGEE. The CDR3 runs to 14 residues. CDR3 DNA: TGTGCCAGCAGCGTAGAGGAGGGGTACTATGGCTACACCTTC. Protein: CASSVEEGYYGYTF.

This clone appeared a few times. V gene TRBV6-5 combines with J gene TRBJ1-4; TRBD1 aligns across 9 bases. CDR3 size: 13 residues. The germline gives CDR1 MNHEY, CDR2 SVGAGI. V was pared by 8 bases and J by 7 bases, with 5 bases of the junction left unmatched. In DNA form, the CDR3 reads TGTGCCAGCGCGGACAGGGGAGGTGAAAAACTGTTTTTT. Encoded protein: CASADRGGEKLFF.

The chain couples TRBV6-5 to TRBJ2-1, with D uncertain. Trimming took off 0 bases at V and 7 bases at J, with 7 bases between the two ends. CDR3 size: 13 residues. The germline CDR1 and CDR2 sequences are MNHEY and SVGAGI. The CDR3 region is CASSYSNKNEQFF. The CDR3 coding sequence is TGTGCCAGCAGTTACTCTAATAAGAATGAGCAGTTCTTC.

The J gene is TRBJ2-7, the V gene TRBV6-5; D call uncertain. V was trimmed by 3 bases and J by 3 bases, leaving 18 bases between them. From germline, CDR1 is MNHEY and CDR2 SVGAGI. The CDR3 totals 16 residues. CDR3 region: CASSYYGGRAHYEQYF. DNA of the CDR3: TGTGCCAGCAGTTATTACGGCGGCAGAGCTCACTACGAGCAGTACTTC.

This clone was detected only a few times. The CDR3 spells CASSVNNEQFF. The CDR3 nucleotides are TGTGCCAGCAGCGTTAACAATGAGCAGTTCTTC. The gene calls are TRBV9 and TRBJ2-1; D is unclear. The CDR3 totals 11 residues. Per germline, CDR1 SGDLS and CDR2 YYNGEE. V lost 2 bases, J lost 5 bases, and 2 bases lay in between. The full variable domain, in which reference TRBV9 and TRBJ2-1 provide the parts outside the CDR3, is DSGVTQTPKHLITATGQRVTLRCSPRSGDLSVYWYQQSLDQGLQFLIQYYNGEERAKGNILERFSAQQFPDLHSELNLSSLELGDSALYFCASSVNNEQFFGPGTRLTVL.

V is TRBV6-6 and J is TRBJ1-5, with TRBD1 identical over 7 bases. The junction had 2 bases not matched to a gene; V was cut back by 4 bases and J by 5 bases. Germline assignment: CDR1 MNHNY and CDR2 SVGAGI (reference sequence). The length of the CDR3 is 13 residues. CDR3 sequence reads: CASSLQGHQPQHF. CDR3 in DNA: TGTGCCAGCAGTTTACAGGGGCATCAGCCCCAGCATTTT.

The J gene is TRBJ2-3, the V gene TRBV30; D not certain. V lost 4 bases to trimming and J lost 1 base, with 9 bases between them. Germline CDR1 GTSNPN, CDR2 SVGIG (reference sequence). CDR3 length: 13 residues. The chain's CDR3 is CAWNTVGTDTQYF. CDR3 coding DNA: TGTGCCTGGAACACGGTAGGCACAGATACGCAGTATTTT.

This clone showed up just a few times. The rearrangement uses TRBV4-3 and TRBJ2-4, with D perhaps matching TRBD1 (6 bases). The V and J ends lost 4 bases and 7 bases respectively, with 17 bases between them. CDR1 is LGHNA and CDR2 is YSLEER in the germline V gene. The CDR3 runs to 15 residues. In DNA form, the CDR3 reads TGCGCCAGCAGCCTGGGTAGGGGGTCAGGGAACATTCAGTACTTC. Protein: CASSLGRGSGNIQYF.

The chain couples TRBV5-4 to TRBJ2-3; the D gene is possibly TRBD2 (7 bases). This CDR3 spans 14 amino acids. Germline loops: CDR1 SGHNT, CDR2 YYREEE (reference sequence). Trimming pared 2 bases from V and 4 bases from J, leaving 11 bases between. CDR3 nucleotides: TGTGCCAGCAGCTTCGGGGGGCCCGCAGATACGCAGTATTTT. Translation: CASSFGGPADTQYF.

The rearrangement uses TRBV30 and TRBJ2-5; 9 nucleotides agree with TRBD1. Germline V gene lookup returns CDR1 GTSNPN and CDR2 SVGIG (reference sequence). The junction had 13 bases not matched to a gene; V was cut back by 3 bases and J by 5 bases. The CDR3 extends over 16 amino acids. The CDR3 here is CAWSTGTGWTRETQYF. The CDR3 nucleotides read TGTGCCTGGAGCACAGGGACAGGGTGGACCCGGGAGACCCAGTACTTC.

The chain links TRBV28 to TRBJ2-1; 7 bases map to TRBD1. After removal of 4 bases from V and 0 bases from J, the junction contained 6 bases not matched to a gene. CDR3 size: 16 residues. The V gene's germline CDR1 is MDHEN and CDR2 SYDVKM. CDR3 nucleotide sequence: TGTGCCAGCAGTTCGTGGGACAGCAGCTCCTACAATGAGCAGTTCTTC. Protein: CASSSWDSSSYNEQFF.

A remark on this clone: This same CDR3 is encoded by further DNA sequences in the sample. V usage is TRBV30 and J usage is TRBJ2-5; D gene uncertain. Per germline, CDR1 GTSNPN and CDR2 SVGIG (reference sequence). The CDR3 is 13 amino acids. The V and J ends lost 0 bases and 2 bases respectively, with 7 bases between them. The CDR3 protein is CAWSVRLQETQYF. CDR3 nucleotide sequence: TGTGCCTGGAGTGTAAGGCTACAAGAGACCCAGTACTTC.